The present entry profiles one TCR beta chain with its context. This specimen comes from a study of blood T cells in healthy people across ages. The overall study: Capture by template switching was about one barcoded beta molecule per two T cells.

Trimming took off 7 bases at V and 9 bases at J, with 13 bases between the two ends. Looked up from germline, CDR1 is WSHSY and CDR2 is SAAADI. The CDR3 extends over 11 amino acids. Then a second PCR, running roughly 7 to 11 cycles, was carried out with a sample-barcoded 5' primer and a J-beta primer mix. MiXCR, run by TCRdb on the 5' RACE reads, gives a single entry per CDR3 protein. The data contain about 640,000 distinct CDR3 sequences, 58% of them singletons. The specimen was blood. The chain has TRBV10-2 and TRBJ2-7; D gene unclear. The receptor was isolated from a man in his sixties in good health. DNA of the CDR3: TGCGCCAGCACCCCTGACCGGCTGCAGTACTTC. It is translated as CASTPDRLQYF.